This T cell receptor (beta chain) comes out of a study of T cells in Graves' hyperthyroidism and ophthalmopathy. Amplification yielded TCR beta CDR3 regions, with RNA transcripts as the source. First-round RT-PCR targeting the TCR CDR3 was performed with the HTBI primer set. TCRdb re-analysed the multiplex PCR reads in MiXCR, keeping a single row per CDR3 protein. Here the sample spans around 660,000 distinct CDR3 sequences, 45% being singletons. The V gene end was trimmed by 3 bases and the J gene end by 6 bases; junction bases not matched to a gene: 6. The length of the CDR3 is 14 residues. CDR1 and CDR2 (germline): SNHLY, FYNNEI.

Material: peripheral blood or thyroid tissue (not recorded which). The gene calls are TRBV2 and TRBJ1-2; 8 bases map to TRBD1. The TCR originated in an adult man with Graves' disease, either hyperthyroidism or ophthalmopathy (not recorded which). The CDR3 nucleotides are TGTGCCAGCAGTGAGGGGCAGACAGGGGATGGCTACACCTTC. Translating gives CASSEGQTGDGYTF.